The 17 T cell receptor beta chains below come from one sample, sequenced in a study of blood T cell repertoires in COVID-19. Data came from immunoSEQ multiplex PCR; TCRdb stores just in-frame clones and leaves some out. Of a few hundred thousand clones in the sample, approximately 81% were seen once. The sample taken for sequencing was peripheral blood. Source of these receptors: a man aged 25-45 years with active or convalescent COVID-19.

This clone was seen only once. The chain links TRBV18 to TRBJ2-5; unclear D gene. Deletions cut 2 bases from V and 5 bases from J, with 6 bases between. Per the germline V gene, CDR1 is KGHSH and CDR2 is LQKENI. The CDR3 spans 12 residues. CDR3 bases: TGTGCCAGCTCACCATTCATGGAGACCCAGTACTTC. Translation gives CASSPFMETQYF.

The rearrangement joins TRBV4-3 to TRBJ2-7; 14 nucleotides agree with TRBD2. V shed 6 bases and J 3 bases; nucleotides not matched to a gene: 4. This CDR3 is built from 15 residues. Germline V gene data show CDR1 as LGHNA and CDR2 as YSLEER. The CDR3 is CASSFGLAGGYEQYF. The CDR3 coding sequence is TGCGCCAGCAGTTTCGGACTAGCGGGGGGCTACGAGCAGTACTTC.

This rearrangement joins TRBV30 to TRBJ1-1; D not resolved. The V and J ends lost 4 bases and 0 bases respectively, with 6 bases between them. Germline values: CDR1 GTSNPN, CDR2 SVGIG (reference sequence). CDR3 length: 12 residues. CDR3: CAWTRVNTEAFF. CDR3 nucleotides: TGTGCCTGGACGCGGGTGAACACTGAAGCTTTCTTT.

The CDR3 DNA is TGTGCCAGCAGCTTAGATCGGGGGAGGACCGGGGAGCTGTTTTTT. Translating gives CASSLDRGRTGELFF. J is TRBJ2-2 and V is TRBV7-2, with D maybe TRBD2 (6 bases). Germline loops: CDR1 SGHTA, CDR2 FQGNSA. The CDR3 contains 15 residues. V shed 1 base and J shed 5 bases, with 11 bases lying between them.

The chain carries TRBV30 and TRBJ2-3; tentatively, D is TRBD1 (5 bases). The V gene lost 3 bases and the J gene lost 6 bases, with 13 bases spanning the gap. CDR1 and CDR2 (germline): GTSNPN, SVGIG (reference sequence). The CDR3 runs to 13 residues. The CDR3 sequence: CAWSKGVLDTQYF. DNA of the CDR3: TGTGCCTGGAGCAAAGGGGTCCTGGATACGCAGTATTTT.

The chain joins TRBV28 to TRBJ2-5; TRBD2 aligns across 8 bases. The J segment lost 7 bases and the V segment lost 1 base, leaving 8 bases of the junction unmatched. The CDR3 has 15 residues. Germline assignment: CDR1 MDHEN and CDR2 SYDVKM. The CDR3 region has the DNA TGTGCCAGCAGTTTATCCGGGGGGGCCTTAGGGACCCAGTACTTC. This codes for CASSLSGGALGTQYF.

V is TRBV15 and J is TRBJ2-1, with D possibly TRBD2 on 5 matching bases. The V gene's germline CDR1 is LNHNV and CDR2 YYDKDF (reference sequence). The CDR3 totals 13 residues. V shed 1 base and J shed 9 bases, with 10 bases lying between them. The CDR3, as DNA: TGTGCCACCAGCAGAGCACGGGGAAGTGAGCAGTTCTTC. Residues: CATSRARGSEQFF.

This chain uses TRBV12-3 or TRBV12-4 with TRBJ1-2; 8 bases are a match to TRBD1. V was clipped by 3 bases and J by 6 bases; unmatched bases: 3. The CDR3 runs to 13 residues. CDR3 in amino acids: CASSFRGRDGYTF. The DNA of the CDR3 is TGTGCCAGCAGTTTCAGGGGGCGCGATGGCTACACCTTC.

Comment on this clone: Other DNA sequences from this sample encode an identical CDR3 as well. V usage is TRBV5-1 and J usage is TRBJ1-3; TRBD1 aligns across 8 bases. Germline V gene data show CDR1 as SGHRS and CDR2 as YFSETQ. CDR3 size: 14 residues. Trimming removed 3 bases from V and 2 bases from J; junction bases left unmatched: 1. Here the CDR3 DNA reads TGCGCCAGCAGCTCGACAGGGGCTGGAAACACCATATATTTT. It translates to CASSSTGAGNTIYF.

The chain recombines TRBV6-5 with TRBJ2-3; 10 positions match TRBD2. This CDR3 has 15 residues. Trimming cost V 6 bases and J 3 bases; bases outside gene matches: 6. Germline V gene lookup returns CDR1 MNHEY and CDR2 SVGAGI. The CDR3 bases are TGTGCCAGCAGAAGCGGGGGGGTTGGTACAGATACGCAGTATTTT. Protein product: CASRSGGVGTDTQYF.

The chain carries TRBV7-2 and TRBJ2-3; D might be TRBD1 (6 bases). The V end was cut by 5 bases, the J end by 8 bases, with 14 bases between. Per the germline V gene, CDR1 is SGHTA and CDR2 is FQGNSA. The CDR3 consists of 13 residues. The CDR3: CASSPRDTRTQYF. The CDR3 DNA is TGTGCCAGCAGCCCCAGGGACACCCGTACGCAGTATTTT.

The chain has TRBV18 and TRBJ2-3, with no clear D. Trimming stripped 0 bases from V and 7 bases from J, with 8 bases between. CDR3 length: 13 residues. Germline CDR1 is KGHSH and CDR2 is LQKENI. The CDR3, as DNA: TGTGCCAGCTCACCACCGAGTCTGTATACGCAGTATTTT. Translated, it gives CASSPPSLYTQYF. Combining the CDR3 with reference TRBV18 and TRBJ2-3 gives the whole variable domain NAGVMQNPRHLVRRRGQEARLRCSPMKGHSHVYWYRQLPEEGLKFMVYLQKENIIDESGMPKERFSAEFPKEGPSILRIQQVVRGDSAAYFCASSPPSLYTQYFGPGTRLTVL.

This chain joins TRBV6-2 or TRBV6-3 and TRBJ1-5; D is possibly TRBD1 (5 bases). There are 14 residues in the CDR3. Deletions cut 5 bases from V and 4 bases from J, with 12 bases between. Germline-derived CDR1 and CDR2 are MNHEY and SVGEGT. This CDR3 reads CASSLGHLNQPQHF. CDR3 nucleotide sequence: TGTGCCAGCAGTCTAGGACACCTTAATCAGCCCCAGCATTTT.

The V gene is TRBV27, the J gene TRBJ2-2; D perhaps matches TRBD2 (5 bases). V dropped 4 bases and J dropped 5 bases, with 14 bases sitting between them. The CDR3 sequence is 15 residues long. CDR1 is MNHEY, CDR2 SMNVEV, per germline (reference sequence). CDR3 in DNA: TGTGCCAGCAGTTACCAGCGGTTCGGGACCGGGGAGCTGTTTTTT. Amino acids: CASSYQRFGTGELFF.

The rearrangement links TRBV28 to TRBJ1-1; 7 bases map to TRBD1. The J segment lost 1 base and the V segment lost 5 bases, leaving 10 bases of the junction unmatched. Germline V gene lookup returns CDR1 MDHEN and CDR2 SYDVKM. This CDR3 contains 16 residues. CDR3 bases: TGTGCCAGCAGTCCCCTCAGAAACAGGGGGAACACTGAAGCTTTCTTT. This codes for CASSPLRNRGNTEAFF. The full variable domain, completed using reference TRBV28 and TRBJ1-1, is DVKVTQSSRYLVKRTGEKVFLECVQDMDHENMFWYRQDPGLGLRLIYFSYDVKMKEKGDIPEGYSVSREKKERFSLILESASTNQTSMYLCASSPLRNRGNTEAFFGQGTRLTVV.

The chain links TRBV18 to TRBJ2-7; 8 bases map to TRBD2. The junction had 8 bases not matched to a gene; V was cut back by 2 bases and J by 5 bases. Germline CDR1 reads KGHSH; CDR2 reads LQKENI. CDR3 size: 15 residues. CDR3 bases: TGTGCCAGCTCACCAGACAGCGGGAGTCCCCACGAGCAGTACTTC. This sequence encodes CASSPDSGSPHEQYF.

The V and J genes are TRBV9 and TRBJ1-1; D call uncertain. The CDR3 has 13 amino acids. Germline-derived CDR1 and CDR2 are SGDLS and YYNGEE. V shed 1 base and J shed 0 bases, with 4 bases lying between them. The DNA for the CDR3 is TGTGCCAGCAGCGTACAGTTGAACACTGAAGCTTTCTTT. Its translation: CASSVQLNTEAFF.